This entry lists 27 T cell receptor beta chains sequenced from one sample in a study of T cells in Graves' hyperthyroidism and ophthalmopathy. There were TCR beta CDR3 regions amplified from RNA transcripts. First-round RT-PCR of the TCR CDR3 relied on the HTBI primer set. TCRdb recomputed calls from the multiplex PCR reads with MiXCR, one row per CDR3 protein. The sample lists hundreds of thousands of distinct CDR3 sequences; 16% were seen once. The sample consisted of blood. The receptors stem from a woman in her 30s with Graves' hyperthyroidism.

This clonotype was counted at least ten times. This chain links TRBV11-2 with TRBJ2-7, with 7 bases lining up with TRBD1. Germline CDR1 reads SGHAT; CDR2 reads FQNNGV. The J segment lost 1 base and the V segment lost 3 bases, leaving 3 bases of the junction unmatched. The CDR3 extends over 14 amino acids. CDR3 sequence (DNA): TGTGCCAGCAGCTTTCAGGGACAGTCCTACGAGCAGTACTTC. This codes for CASSFQGQSYEQYF.

CDR3 sequence reads: CASSPSLLAEYTDTQYF. Written as DNA, the CDR3 is TGTGCCAGCAGCCCCTCCCTACTAGCGGAGTACACAGATACGCAGTATTTT. The V and J genes are TRBV28 and TRBJ2-3; 8 nucleotides match TRBD2. Germline loops: CDR1 MDHEN, CDR2 SYDVKM. V was clipped by 6 bases and J by 2 bases; unmatched bases: 13. The CDR3 is 17 residues long. The full variable domain, with the rest looked up from reference TRBV28 and TRBJ2-3, is DVKVTQSSRYLVKRTGEKVFLECVQDMDHENMFWYRQDPGLGLRLIYFSYDVKMKEKGDIPEGYSVSREKKERFSLILESASTNQTSMYLCASSPSLLAEYTDTQYFGPGTRLTVL.

V gene TRBV7-2 combines with J gene TRBJ1-2; D is uncertain. The germline V and J ends were trimmed by 2 bases and 4 bases, with 14 bases remaining between them. This CDR3 is built from 15 residues. Germline CDR1 is SGHTA and CDR2 is FQGNSA. CDR3 sequence reads: CASSLWVLTPYGYTF. For the CDR3, the DNA is TGTGCCAGCAGCTTATGGGTCTTAACCCCCTATGGCTACACCTTC.

This clonotype was seen repeatedly, ten times or more. This chain connects TRBV5-1 to TRBJ1-2, with D tentatively TRBD1 (6 bases). Germline V gives CDR1 SGHRS, CDR2 YFSETQ. V was pared by 2 bases and J by 6 bases, with 14 bases between. This CDR3 is 14 amino acids long. The CDR3 is CASSFRDGGNGYTF. The CDR3 coding sequence is TGCGCCAGCAGCTTCCGGGACGGGGGCAATGGCTACACCTTC.

This clonotype was counted ten times or more. The V gene is TRBV28, the J gene TRBJ2-1, with a possible D match to TRBD2 (6 bases). Trimming left V 3 bases short and J 5 bases short, with 14 bases between. CDR1 is MDHEN and CDR2 is SYDVKM in the germline V gene. This CDR3 has 15 residues. The CDR3 spells CASSFSSGLDNEQFF. CDR3 sequence (DNA): TGTGCCAGCAGTTTTAGTAGCGGACTGGACAATGAGCAGTTCTTC.

The table lists this clonotype with many counts. This chain links TRBV16 with TRBJ1-5, with a possible D match to TRBD1 (6 bases). V lost 0 bases, J lost 4 bases, and 16 bases lay in between. Germline V gene data show CDR1 as KGHSY and CDR2 as FQNENV. CDR3 length: 17 residues. CDR3: CASSQSPQGLRNQPQHF. The CDR3 bases are TGTGCCAGCAGCCAATCCCCACAGGGTCTAAGGAATCAGCCCCAGCATTTT.

This clonotype has at least ten counts. This chain joins TRBV11-2 and TRBJ1-2; the D is unclear. Germline V gene sequence: CDR1 SGHAT, CDR2 FQNNGV. The CDR3 extends over 14 amino acids. Between the trimmed V and J ends, which lost 0 bases and 2 bases, there was a span of 7 bases. CDR3 DNA sequence: TGTGCCAGCAGCTTAGATCCGGGGAACTATGGCTACACCTTC. This codes for CASSLDPGNYGYTF.

Details on this clonotype: This could be a read error, since a much larger clone is one nucleotide away. The chain links TRBV9 to TRBJ2-3, with a weak D call TRBD2 (6 bases). V was pared by 3 bases and J by 10 bases, with 18 bases between. CDR3 length: 14 residues. Germline V gives CDR1 SGDLS, CDR2 YYNGEE. This CDR3 reads CASSEKGLEFAQYF. In DNA form, the CDR3 reads TGTGCCAGCAGCGAGAAGGGACTGGAATTTGCGCAGTATTTT.

This chain connects TRBV5-1 to TRBJ1-1; the D is unclear. V lost 7 bases, J lost 1 base, and 11 bases lay in between. From germline, CDR1 is SGHRS and CDR2 YFSETQ. CDR3 size: 13 residues. The CDR3 sequence is CASAEEPNTEAFF. CDR3 in DNA: TGCGCCAGCGCCGAGGAGCCGAACACTGAAGCTTTCTTT.

The chain links TRBV19 to TRBJ2-1, with D unresolved. The CDR3 runs to 12 residues. The V and J ends lost 3 bases and 7 bases respectively, with 7 bases between them. Germline CDR1 is LNHDA and CDR2 is SQIVND (reference sequence). The CDR3 DNA follows: TGTGCCAGTAGTATTGAGTTTAATGAGCAGTTCTTC. Amino acids: CASSIEFNEQFF.

This clonotype has ten or more counts. V and J are TRBV3-1 and TRBJ2-7; D may be TRBD1 (7 bases). The CDR3 sequence is 15 residues long. Deletions cut 4 bases from V and 5 bases from J, with 18 bases between. Germline CDR1 LGHDT, CDR2 YNNKEL (reference sequence). CDR3 in DNA: TGTGCCAGCAGCCGAGGAGGGGACAGATCCAACGAGCAGTACTTC. Encoded protein: CASSRGGDRSNEQYF.

V gene TRBV3-1 combines with J gene TRBJ2-7; D is unclear. The CDR3 length is 12 residues. Per germline, CDR1 LGHDT and CDR2 YNNKEL (reference sequence). Trimming stripped 8 bases from V and 5 bases from J, with 13 bases between. This CDR3 is CASGPRANEQYF. The CDR3 DNA follows: TGTGCCAGCGGCCCAAGGGCCAACGAGCAGTACTTC.

The chain has TRBV20-1 and TRBJ2-3, with 8 positions matching TRBD2. The germline gives CDR1 DFQATT, CDR2 SNEGSKA (reference sequence). This CDR3 region has 14 residues. J was trimmed by 2 bases and V by 7 bases; bases with no gene match: 8. The CDR3: CSVETSGNTDTQYF. The CDR3 coding sequence is TGCAGTGTGGAAACTAGCGGAAACACAGATACGCAGTATTTT.

For this clonotype: With a much larger clone just one base away, this may be a read error. The V and J genes are TRBV28 and TRBJ1-1; tentatively, D is TRBD1 (5 bases). The CDR3 has 14 residues. Germline V gene data show CDR1 as MDHEN and CDR2 as SYDVKM. Trimming cost V 8 bases and J 0 bases, with 13 bases left between them. DNA for the CDR3: TGTGCCAGCGGTGAGGGGTTCATGAACACTGAAGCTTTCTTT. Protein sequence: CASGEGFMNTEAFF.

This clonotype has at least ten counts. The chain couples TRBV27 to TRBJ1-1, with 7 bases matching TRBD1. The CDR3 runs 16 residues. Per germline, CDR1 MNHEY and CDR2 SMNVEV (reference sequence). V was pared by 6 bases and J by 0 bases, with 10 bases of the junction left unmatched. In DNA form, the CDR3 reads TGTGCCAGCAGCCTAAGGAGGGGGCGGATGAACACTGAAGCTTTCTTT. This encodes CASSLRRGRMNTEAFF.

This clonotype appeared a few times. The rearrangement joins TRBV19 to TRBJ2-1, with TRBD2 matching over 12 bases. The CDR3 length is 15 residues. V lost 5 bases to trimming and J lost 8 bases; unmatched junction nucleotides: 7. Germline-derived CDR1 and CDR2 are LNHDA and SQIVND (reference sequence). The CDR3 here is CASSRTSGIFDEQFF. CDR3 in DNA: TGTGCCAGTAGTCGGACTAGCGGGATATTCGATGAGCAGTTCTTC.

The chain joins TRBV6-5 to TRBJ2-3; a weak D match, TRBD2 (5 bases). This CDR3 has 15 residues. The germline V gene has CDR1 MNHEY and CDR2 SVGAGI. The V gene lost 2 bases and the J gene lost 1 base, with 10 bases spanning the gap. The CDR3 sequence: CASSYQRPRTDTQYF. The CDR3 bases are TGTGCCAGCAGTTACCAGCGGCCACGCACAGATACGCAGTATTTT.

V and J are TRBV4-1 and TRBJ2-5, with a possible D match to TRBD1 (5 bases). Trimming stripped 6 bases from V and 4 bases from J, with 12 bases between. Germline loops: CDR1 MGHRA, CDR2 YSYEKL. This CDR3 has 13 residues. In DNA form, the CDR3 reads TGCGCCAGCAGAGGGGCACCAGTAGAGACCCAGTACTTC. It yields the protein CASRGAPVETQYF.

The table lists this clonotype with many counts. This chain uses TRBV2 with TRBJ2-5, with a tentative D call TRBD2 (6 bases). The CDR3 has 15 residues. The germline V gene encodes CDR1 SNHLY and CDR2 FYNNEI. Trimming left V 2 bases short and J 3 bases short, with 13 bases between. The CDR3 nucleotides read TGTGCCAGCAGTGAATGGCGGGGTGGGAAAGAGACCCAGTACTTC. Protein: CASSEWRGGKETQYF.

This clonotype came up a few times. The rearrangement joins TRBV9 to TRBJ1-3, with D perhaps matching TRBD1 (5 bases). This CDR3 is 16 amino acids long. Germline assignment: CDR1 SGDLS and CDR2 YYNGEE. Trimming stripped 0 bases from V and 2 bases from J, with 12 bases between. The CDR3 region is CASSVAQGQPGNTIYF. The CDR3 region has the DNA TGTGCCAGCAGCGTAGCTCAGGGTCAACCTGGAAACACCATATATTTT.

This clonotype was seen only a few times. A read error may be the cause here, since a much bigger clone is one base away. This sequence joins TRBV27 and TRBJ2-1; D not certain. Per germline, CDR1 MNHEY and CDR2 SMNVEV (reference sequence). There are 14 residues in the CDR3. The CDR3 nucleotides read TGTGCCAGCAGTTTTCTTAGCCGAAGCAATGAGCAGTCCTTC. As protein: CASSFLSRSNEQSF.

This clonotype was found many times. The chain recombines TRBV18 with TRBJ1-1; D may be TRBD1 (6 bases). The CDR3 totals 15 residues. Trimming cost V 5 bases and J 3 bases, with 16 bases left between them. Germline values: CDR1 KGHSH, CDR2 LQKENI. The DNA of the CDR3 is TGTGCCAGCTCAGAGGGGACCCGGACAGACACTGAAGCTTTCTTT. The encoded protein is CASSEGTRTDTEAFF.

V and J are TRBV7-2 and TRBJ2-1; D remains unclear. The CDR3 extends over 17 amino acids. The V gene's germline CDR1 is SGHTA and CDR2 FQGNSA. V was shortened by 2 bases and J by 3 bases, with 17 bases between the two germline ends. The CDR3 loop is CASSLLDPYNLYNEQFF. In DNA, the CDR3 is TGTGCCAGCAGCTTACTCGACCCCTACAACCTCTACAATGAGCAGTTCTTC.

This clonotype was counted at least ten times. The rearrangement links TRBV11-3 to TRBJ2-1; the match to TRBD2 covers 7 bases. CDR1 is SGHNT, CDR2 YENEEA, per germline. The V gene end was trimmed by 6 bases and the J gene end by 8 bases; junction bases not matched to a gene: 7. CDR3 size: 13 residues. DNA of the CDR3: TGTGCCAGCAGGACCGGGGGGAGCGATGAGCAGTTCTTC. As protein: CASRTGGSDEQFF.

This clonotype was seen many times. The chain couples TRBV6-1 to TRBJ2-7; 11 nucleotides match TRBD1. Germline lookup yields CDR1 MNHNS and CDR2 SASEGT. The CDR3 spans 15 residues. The V segment lost 5 bases and the J segment 2 bases; nucleotides outside the gene matches: 5. The CDR3 sequence is CASSIGGQGAYEQYF. DNA for the CDR3: TGTGCCAGCAGTATAGGGGGACAGGGGGCCTACGAGCAGTACTTC.

This clonotype was found many times. The chain joins TRBV12-3 or TRBV12-4 to TRBJ2-5; D possibly corresponds to TRBD1 (5 bases). This CDR3 spans 14 amino acids. With 3 bases removed from V and 2 bases from J, the gap between germline ends came to 10 bases. The chain's CDR3 is CASSLGQPQETQYF. CDR3 DNA sequence: TGTGCCAGCAGTTTGGGGCAGCCACAAGAGACCCAGTACTTC.

The chain combines TRBV7-9 with TRBJ1-4, with unresolved D. Trimming removed 9 bases at V and 0 bases at J, with 14 bases between. Germline CDR1 and CDR2: SEHNR and FQNEAQ (reference sequence). This CDR3 is 15 amino acids long. The CDR3, as DNA: TGTGCCAGTAGCAGATATAGCCCAACTAATGAAAAACTGTTTTTT. As protein: CASSRYSPTNEKLFF.